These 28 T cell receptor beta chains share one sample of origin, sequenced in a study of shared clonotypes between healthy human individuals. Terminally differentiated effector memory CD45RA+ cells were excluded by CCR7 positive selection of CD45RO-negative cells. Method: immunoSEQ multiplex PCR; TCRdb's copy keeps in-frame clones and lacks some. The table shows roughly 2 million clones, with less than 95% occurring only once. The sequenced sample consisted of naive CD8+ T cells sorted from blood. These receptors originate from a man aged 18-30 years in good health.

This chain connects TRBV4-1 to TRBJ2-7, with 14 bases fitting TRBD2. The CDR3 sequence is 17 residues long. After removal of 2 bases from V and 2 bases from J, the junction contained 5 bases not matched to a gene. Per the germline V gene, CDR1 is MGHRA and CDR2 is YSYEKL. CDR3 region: CASSQKGLAGVTYEQYF. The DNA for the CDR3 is TGCGCCAGCAGCCAAAAGGGACTAGCGGGGGTGACCTACGAGCAGTACTTC.

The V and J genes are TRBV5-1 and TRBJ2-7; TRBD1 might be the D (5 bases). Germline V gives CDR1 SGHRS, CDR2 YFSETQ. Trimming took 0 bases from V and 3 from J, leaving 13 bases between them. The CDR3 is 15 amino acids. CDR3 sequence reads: CASSLDQGPIYEQYF. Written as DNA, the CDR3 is TGCGCCAGCAGCTTGGATCAGGGCCCAATCTACGAGCAGTACTTC. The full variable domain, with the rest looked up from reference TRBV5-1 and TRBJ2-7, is KAGVTQTPRYLIKTRGQQVTLSCSPISGHRSVSWYQQTPGQGLQFLFEYFSETQRNKGNFPGRFSGRQFSNSRSEMNVSTLELGDSALYLCASSLDQGPIYEQYFGPGTRLTVT.

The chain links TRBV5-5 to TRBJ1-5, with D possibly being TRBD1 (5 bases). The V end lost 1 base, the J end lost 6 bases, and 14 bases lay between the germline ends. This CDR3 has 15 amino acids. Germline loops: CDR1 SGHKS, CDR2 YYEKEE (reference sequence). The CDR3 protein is CASSLTSGRGQPQHF. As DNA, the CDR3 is TGTGCCAGCAGCTTGACCTCAGGGAGGGGTCAGCCCCAGCATTTT.

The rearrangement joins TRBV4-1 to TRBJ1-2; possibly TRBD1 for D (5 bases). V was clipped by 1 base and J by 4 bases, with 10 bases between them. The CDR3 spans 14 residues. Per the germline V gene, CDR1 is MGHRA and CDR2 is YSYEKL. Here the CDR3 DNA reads TGCGCCAGCAGCCAAGGACAGACAGTCTATGGCTACACCTTC. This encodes CASSQGQTVYGYTF.

CDR3 in amino acids: CASSLTLAFSYEQYF. CDR3 in DNA: TGCGCCAGCAGCCTGACGCTAGCGTTCTCCTACGAGCAGTACTTC. The rearrangement links TRBV4-1 to TRBJ2-7; D might be TRBD2 (6 bases). The germline gives CDR1 MGHRA, CDR2 YSYEKL. The CDR3 runs to 15 residues. The germline V and J ends were trimmed by 4 bases and 0 bases, with 13 bases remaining between them.

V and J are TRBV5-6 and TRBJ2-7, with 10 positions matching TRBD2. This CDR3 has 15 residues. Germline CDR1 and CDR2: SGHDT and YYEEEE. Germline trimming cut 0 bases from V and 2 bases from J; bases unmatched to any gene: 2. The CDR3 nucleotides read TGTGCCAGCAGCTTGGAACTAGCGGGGACCTACGAGCAGTACTTC. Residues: CASSLELAGTYEQYF. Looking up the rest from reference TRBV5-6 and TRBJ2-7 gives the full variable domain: DAGVTQSPTHLIKTRGQQVTLRCSPKSGHDTVSWYQQALGQGPQFIFQYYEEEERQRGNFPDRFSGHQFPNYSSELNVNALLLGDSALYLCASSLELAGTYEQYFGPGTRLTVT.

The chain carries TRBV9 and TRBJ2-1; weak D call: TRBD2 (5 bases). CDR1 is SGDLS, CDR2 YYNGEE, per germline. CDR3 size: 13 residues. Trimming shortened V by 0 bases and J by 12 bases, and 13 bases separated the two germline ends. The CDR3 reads CASSVESGGGQFF. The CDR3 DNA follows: TGTGCCAGCAGCGTAGAATCTGGAGGTGGGCAGTTCTTC.

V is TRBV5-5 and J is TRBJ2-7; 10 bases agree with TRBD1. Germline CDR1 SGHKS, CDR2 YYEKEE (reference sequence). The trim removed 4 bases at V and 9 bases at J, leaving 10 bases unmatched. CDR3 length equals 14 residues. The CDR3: CASSPGTGAPVQYF. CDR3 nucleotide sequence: TGTGCCAGCAGCCCCGGGACAGGGGCCCCCGTGCAGTACTTC.

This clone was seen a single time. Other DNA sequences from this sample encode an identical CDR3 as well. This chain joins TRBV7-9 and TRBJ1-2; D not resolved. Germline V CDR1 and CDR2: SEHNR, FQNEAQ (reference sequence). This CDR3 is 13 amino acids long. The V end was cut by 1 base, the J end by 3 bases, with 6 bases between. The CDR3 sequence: CASSLGTDYGYTF. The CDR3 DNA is TGTGCCAGCAGCTTAGGTACCGACTATGGCTACACCTTC.

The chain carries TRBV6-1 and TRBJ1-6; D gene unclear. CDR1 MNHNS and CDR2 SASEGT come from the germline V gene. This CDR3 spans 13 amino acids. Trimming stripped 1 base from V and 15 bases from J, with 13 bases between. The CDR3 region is CASSEDPFMLLHF. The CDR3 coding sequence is TGTGCCAGCAGTGAAGACCCATTTATGCTCCTCCACTTT.

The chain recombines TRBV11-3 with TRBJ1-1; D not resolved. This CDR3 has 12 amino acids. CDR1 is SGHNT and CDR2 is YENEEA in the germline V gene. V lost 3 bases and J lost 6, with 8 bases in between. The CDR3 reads CASSFGEAEAFF. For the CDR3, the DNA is TGTGCCAGCAGCTTTGGGGAGGCTGAAGCTTTCTTT.

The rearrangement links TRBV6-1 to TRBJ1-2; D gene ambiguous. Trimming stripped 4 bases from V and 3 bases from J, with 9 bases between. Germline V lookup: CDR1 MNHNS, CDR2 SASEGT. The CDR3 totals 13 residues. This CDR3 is CASSGNSYYGYTF. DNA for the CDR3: TGTGCCAGCAGTGGAAACAGCTACTATGGCTACACCTTC.

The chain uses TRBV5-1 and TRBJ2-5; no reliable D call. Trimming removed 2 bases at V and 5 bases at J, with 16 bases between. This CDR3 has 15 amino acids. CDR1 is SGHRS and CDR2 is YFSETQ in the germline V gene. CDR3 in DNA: TGCGCCAGCAGCTTCCCGACTGCCCCGCTGGAGACCCAGTACTTC. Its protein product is CASSFPTAPLETQYF.

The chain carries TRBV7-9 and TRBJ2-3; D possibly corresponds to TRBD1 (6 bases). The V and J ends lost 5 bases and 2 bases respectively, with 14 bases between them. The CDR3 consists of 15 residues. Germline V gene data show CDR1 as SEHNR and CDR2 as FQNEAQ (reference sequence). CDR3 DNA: TGTGCCAGCAGCCCTCGGGACAAGACCACAGATACGCAGTATTTT. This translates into CASSPRDKTTDTQYF.

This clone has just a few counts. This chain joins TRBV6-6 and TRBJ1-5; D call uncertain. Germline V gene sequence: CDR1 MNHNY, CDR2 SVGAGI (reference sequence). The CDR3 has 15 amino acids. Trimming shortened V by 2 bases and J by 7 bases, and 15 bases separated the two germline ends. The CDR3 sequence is CASSYGGEGSQPQHF. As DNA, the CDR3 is TGTGCCAGCAGTTACGGCGGGGAGGGAAGCCAGCCCCAGCATTTT.

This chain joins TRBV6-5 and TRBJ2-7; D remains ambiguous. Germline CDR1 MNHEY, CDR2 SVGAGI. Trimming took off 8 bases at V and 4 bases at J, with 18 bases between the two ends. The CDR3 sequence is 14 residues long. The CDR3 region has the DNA TGTGCCAGCGCCCCACTGGGGATTGAGTACGAGCAGTACTTC. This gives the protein CASAPLGIEYEQYF.

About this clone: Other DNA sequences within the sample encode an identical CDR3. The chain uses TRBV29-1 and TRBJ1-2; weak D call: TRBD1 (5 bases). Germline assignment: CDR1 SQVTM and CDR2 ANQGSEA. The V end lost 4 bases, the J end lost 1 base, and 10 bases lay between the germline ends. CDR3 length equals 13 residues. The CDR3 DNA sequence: TGCAGCGTTGGTGGGGGAGGTAACTATGGCTACACCTTC. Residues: CSVGGGGNYGYTF.

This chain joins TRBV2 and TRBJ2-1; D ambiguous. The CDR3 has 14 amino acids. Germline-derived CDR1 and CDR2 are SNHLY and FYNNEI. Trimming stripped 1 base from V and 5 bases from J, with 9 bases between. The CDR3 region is CASSEGNPNNEQFF. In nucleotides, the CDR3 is TGTGCCAGCAGTGAAGGAAACCCTAACAATGAGCAGTTCTTC.

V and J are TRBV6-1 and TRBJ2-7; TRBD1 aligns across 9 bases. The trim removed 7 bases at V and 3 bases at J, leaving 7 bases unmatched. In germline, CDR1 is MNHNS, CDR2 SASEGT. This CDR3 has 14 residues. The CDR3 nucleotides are TGTGCCAGCACCCCGGGACAGGGATACTACGAGCAGTACTTC. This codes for CASTPGQGYYEQYF.

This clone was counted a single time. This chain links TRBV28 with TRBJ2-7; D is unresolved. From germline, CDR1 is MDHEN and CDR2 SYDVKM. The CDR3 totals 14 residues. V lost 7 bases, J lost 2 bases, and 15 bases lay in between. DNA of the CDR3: TGTGCCAGCACAAGGGTAGGTTCGGCCTACGAGCAGTACTTC. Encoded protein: CASTRVGSAYEQYF.

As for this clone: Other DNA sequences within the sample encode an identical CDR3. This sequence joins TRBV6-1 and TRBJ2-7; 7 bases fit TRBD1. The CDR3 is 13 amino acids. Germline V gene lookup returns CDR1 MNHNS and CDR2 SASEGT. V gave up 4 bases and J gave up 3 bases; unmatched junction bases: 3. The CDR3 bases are TGTGCCAGCAGTGTGACAGGGAGCTACGAGCAGTACTTC. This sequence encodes CASSVTGSYEQYF.

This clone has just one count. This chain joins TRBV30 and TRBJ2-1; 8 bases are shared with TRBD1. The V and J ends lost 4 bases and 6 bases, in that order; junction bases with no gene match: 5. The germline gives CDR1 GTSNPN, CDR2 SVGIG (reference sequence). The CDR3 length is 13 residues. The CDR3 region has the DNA TGTGCCTGGACCGCGGACAGGGTCAATGAGCAGTTCTTC. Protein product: CAWTADRVNEQFF.

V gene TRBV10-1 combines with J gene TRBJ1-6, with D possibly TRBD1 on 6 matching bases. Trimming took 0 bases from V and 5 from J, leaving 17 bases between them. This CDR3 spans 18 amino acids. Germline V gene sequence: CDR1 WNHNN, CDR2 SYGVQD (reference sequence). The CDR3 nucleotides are TGCGCCAGCAGTGAGTCTTTCCGGGGGGCAGGGGATAATTCACCCCTCCACTTT. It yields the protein CASSESFRGAGDNSPLHF.

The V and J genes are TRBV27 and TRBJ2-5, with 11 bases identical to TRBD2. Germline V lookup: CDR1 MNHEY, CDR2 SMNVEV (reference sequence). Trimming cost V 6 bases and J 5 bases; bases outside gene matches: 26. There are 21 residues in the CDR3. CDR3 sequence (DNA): TGTGCCAGCAGCTCCTACTCCGGACAGGGAAGAACTAGCGGGAGATGGGAGACCCAGTACTTC. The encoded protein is CASSSYSGQGRTSGRWETQYF.

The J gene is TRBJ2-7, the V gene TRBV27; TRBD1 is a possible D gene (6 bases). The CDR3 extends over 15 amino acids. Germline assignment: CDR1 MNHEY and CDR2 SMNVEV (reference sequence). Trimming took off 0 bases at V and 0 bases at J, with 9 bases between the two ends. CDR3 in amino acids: CASSLSQGSSYEQYF. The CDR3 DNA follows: TGTGCCAGCAGTTTATCTCAGGGGAGCTCCTACGAGCAGTACTTC.

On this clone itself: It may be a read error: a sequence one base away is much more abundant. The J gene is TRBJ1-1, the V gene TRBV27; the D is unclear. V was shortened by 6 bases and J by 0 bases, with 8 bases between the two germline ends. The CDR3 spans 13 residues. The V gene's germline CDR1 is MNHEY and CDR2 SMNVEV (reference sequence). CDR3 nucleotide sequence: TGTGCCAGCAGCGTCGGAGTGAACACTGAAGCTTTCTTT. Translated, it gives CASSVGVNTEAFF.

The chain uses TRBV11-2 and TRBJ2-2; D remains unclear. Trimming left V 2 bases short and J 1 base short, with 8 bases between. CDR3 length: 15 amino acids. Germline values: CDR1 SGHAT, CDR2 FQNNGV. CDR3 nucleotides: TGTGCCAGCAGCTTACTCCGACAGAACACCGGGGAGCTGTTTTTT. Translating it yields CASSLLRQNTGELFF.

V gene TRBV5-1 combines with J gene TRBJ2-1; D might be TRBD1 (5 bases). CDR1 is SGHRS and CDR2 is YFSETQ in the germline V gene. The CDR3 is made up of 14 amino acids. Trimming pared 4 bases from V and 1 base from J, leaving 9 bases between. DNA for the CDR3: TGCGCCAGCAGCCGCAGGGTTTCCTACAATGAGCAGTTCTTC. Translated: CASSRRVSYNEQFF.